In this sample, the clone carrying this TCR beta chain turned up many times. Antigen unknown. The investigators amplified TCR beta CDR3 regions from RNA transcripts. A first-round RT-PCR of the TCR CDR3 used the HTBI primer set. Using its own MiXCR run on the multiplex PCR reads, TCRdb lists one record per CDR3 protein. The data contain more than 650,000 distinct CDR3 sequences, roughly 15% of them singletons. This entry comes from a study of T cells in Graves' hyperthyroidism and ophthalmopathy. Study-wide findings and caveats: In the blood, most expanded thyroid clonotypes above 0.001 appeared as well.

CDR1 is SGHTA, CDR2 FQGNSA, per germline. J gave up 6 bases and V 5 bases, and 3 bases lay outside the gene matches. The CDR3 is 13 amino acids. This receptor was obtained from a woman aged 18-29 years with Graves' hyperthyroidism. The gene calls are TRBV7-2 and TRBJ2-7, with 11 bases matching TRBD2. The sequenced sample was blood. CDR3 bases: TGTGCCAGCAGCGTCGGGACTAGCGGCGAGCAGTACTTC. Its translation: CASSVGTSGEQYF.